These 2 T cell receptor beta chains were all obtained from the same sample, sequenced in a study of T cells in Graves' hyperthyroidism and ophthalmopathy. Amplified TCR beta CDR3 regions came from RNA transcripts. The TCR CDR3 first-round RT-PCR relied on the HTBI primer set. TCRdb called the multiplex PCR reads again in MiXCR, with one record for every CDR3 protein. The repertoire has around 800,000 distinct CDR3 sequences, roughly 37% of them found once; the top ten carry approximately 8.7%. The sequencing input was blood. All receptors come from a man aged 18-30 years with Graves' hyperthyroidism.

The chain recombines TRBV25-1 with TRBJ1-6; 7 nucleotides line up with TRBD1. The V gene end was trimmed by 7 bases and the J gene end by 10 bases; junction bases not matched to a gene: 7. Germline lookup yields CDR1 MGHDK and CDR2 SYGVNS. The CDR3 is 13 amino acids. CDR3 residues: CASTDRDGSPLHF. In DNA, the CDR3 is TGTGCCAGCACCGACAGGGACGGGTCACCCCTCCACTTT.

A few counts support this clonotype. CDR3 loop: CASSPRGGGEQYF. The CDR3 nucleotides read TGTGCCAGCAGCCCGAGGGGGGGTGGGGAGCAGTACTTC. The chain employs TRBV9 and TRBJ2-7, with D tentatively TRBD2 (7 bases). V was pared by 4 bases and J by 7 bases, with 15 bases between. CDR3 length equals 13 residues. CDR1 is SGDLS and CDR2 is YYNGEE in the germline V gene.